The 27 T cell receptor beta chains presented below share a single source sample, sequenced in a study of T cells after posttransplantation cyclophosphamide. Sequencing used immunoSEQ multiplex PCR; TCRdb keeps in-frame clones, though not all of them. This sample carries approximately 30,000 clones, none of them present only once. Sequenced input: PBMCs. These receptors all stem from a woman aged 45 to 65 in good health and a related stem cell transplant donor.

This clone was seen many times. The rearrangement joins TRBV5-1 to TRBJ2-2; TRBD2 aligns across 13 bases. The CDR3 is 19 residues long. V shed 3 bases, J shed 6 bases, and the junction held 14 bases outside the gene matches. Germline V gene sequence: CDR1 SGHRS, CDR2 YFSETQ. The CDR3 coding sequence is TGCGCCAGCAGCTCCGGACTAGCGGGAGATCTATGGTCGGCCGGGGAGCTGTTTTTT. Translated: CASSSGLAGDLWSAGELFF.

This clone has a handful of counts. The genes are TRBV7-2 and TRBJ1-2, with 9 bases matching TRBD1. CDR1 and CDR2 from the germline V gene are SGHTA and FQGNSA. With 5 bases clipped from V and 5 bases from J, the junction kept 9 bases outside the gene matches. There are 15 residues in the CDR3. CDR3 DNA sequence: TGTGCCAGCAGCCCCTGGACAGGGGCGAAGTATGGCTACACCTTC. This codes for CASSPWTGAKYGYTF.

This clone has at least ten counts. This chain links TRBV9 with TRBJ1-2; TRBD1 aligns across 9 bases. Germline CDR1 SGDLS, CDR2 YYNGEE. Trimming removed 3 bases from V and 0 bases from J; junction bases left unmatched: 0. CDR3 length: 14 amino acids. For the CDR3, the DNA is TGTGCCAGCAGCGGACAGGGGGCTAACTATGGCTACACCTTC. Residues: CASSGQGANYGYTF.

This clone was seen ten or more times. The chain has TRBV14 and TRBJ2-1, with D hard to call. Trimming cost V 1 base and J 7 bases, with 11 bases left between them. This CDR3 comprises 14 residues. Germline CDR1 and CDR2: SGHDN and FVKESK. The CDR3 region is CASSQGRSGNEQFF. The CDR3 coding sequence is TGTGCCAGCAGCCAAGGCCGATCCGGGAATGAGCAGTTCTTC.

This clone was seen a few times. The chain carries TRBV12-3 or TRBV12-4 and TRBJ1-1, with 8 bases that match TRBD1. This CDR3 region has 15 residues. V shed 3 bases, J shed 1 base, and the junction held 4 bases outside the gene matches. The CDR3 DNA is TGTGCCAGCAGTTTCAGGGGGCGGGAGAACACTGAAGCTTTCTTT. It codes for CASSFRGRENTEAFF.

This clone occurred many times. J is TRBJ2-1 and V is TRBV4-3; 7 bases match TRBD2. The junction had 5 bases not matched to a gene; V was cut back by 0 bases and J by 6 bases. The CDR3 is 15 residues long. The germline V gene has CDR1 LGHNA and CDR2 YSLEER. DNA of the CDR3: TGCGCCAGCAGCCAAGATCCAGCGGGGAGCAATGAGCAGTTCTTC. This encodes CASSQDPAGSNEQFF.

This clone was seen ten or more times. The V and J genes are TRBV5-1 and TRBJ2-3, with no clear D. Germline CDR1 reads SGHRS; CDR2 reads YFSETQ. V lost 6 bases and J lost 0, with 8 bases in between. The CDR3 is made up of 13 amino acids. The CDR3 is CASTQASTDTQYF. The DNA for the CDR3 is TGCGCCAGCACCCAAGCCAGCACAGATACGCAGTATTTT. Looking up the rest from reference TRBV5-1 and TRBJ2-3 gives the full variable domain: KAGVTQTPRYLIKTRGQQVTLSCSPISGHRSVSWYQQTPGQGLQFLFEYFSETQRNKGNFPGRFSGRQFSNSRSEMNVSTLELGDSALYLCASTQASTDTQYFGPGTRLTVL.

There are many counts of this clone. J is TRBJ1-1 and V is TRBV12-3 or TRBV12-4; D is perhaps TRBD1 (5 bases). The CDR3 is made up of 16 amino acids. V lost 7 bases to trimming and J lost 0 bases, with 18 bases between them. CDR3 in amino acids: CASTPGRGPVNTEAFF. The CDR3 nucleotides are TGTGCCAGCACCCCGGGTAGGGGTCCGGTGAACACTGAAGCTTTCTTT.

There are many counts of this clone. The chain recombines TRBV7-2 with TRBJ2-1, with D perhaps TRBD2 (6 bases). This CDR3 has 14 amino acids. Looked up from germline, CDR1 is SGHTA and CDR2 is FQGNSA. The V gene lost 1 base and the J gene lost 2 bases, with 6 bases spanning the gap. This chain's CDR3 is CASSLGTTYNEQFF. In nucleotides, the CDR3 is TGTGCCAGCAGCTTAGGGACTACCTACAATGAGCAGTTCTTC.

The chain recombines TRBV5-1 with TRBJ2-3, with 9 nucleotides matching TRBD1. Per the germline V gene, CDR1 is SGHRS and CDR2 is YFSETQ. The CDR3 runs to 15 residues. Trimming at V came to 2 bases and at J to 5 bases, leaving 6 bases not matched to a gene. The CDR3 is CASSFAGTGRDTQYF. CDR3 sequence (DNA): TGCGCCAGCAGCTTTGCGGGGACAGGGAGAGATACGCAGTATTTT.

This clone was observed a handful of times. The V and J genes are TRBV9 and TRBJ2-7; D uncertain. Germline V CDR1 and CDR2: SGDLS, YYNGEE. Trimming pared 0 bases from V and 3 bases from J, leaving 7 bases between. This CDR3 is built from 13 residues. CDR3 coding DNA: TGTGCCAGCAGCGTAGGGCAGGACTACGAGCAGTACTTC. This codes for CASSVGQDYEQYF.

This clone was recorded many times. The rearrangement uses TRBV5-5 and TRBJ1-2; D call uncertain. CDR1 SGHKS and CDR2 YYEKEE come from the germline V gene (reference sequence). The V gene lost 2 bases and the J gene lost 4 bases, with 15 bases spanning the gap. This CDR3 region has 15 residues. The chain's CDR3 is CASSFVIAAGYGYTF. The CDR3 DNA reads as TGTGCCAGCAGCTTCGTGATTGCAGCAGGCTATGGCTACACCTTC.

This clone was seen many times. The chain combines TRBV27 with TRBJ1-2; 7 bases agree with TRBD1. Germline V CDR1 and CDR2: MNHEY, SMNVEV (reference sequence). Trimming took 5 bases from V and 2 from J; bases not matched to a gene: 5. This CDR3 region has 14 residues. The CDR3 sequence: CASSPWTGNYGYTF. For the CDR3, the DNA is TGTGCCAGCAGTCCCTGGACAGGAAACTATGGCTACACCTTC.

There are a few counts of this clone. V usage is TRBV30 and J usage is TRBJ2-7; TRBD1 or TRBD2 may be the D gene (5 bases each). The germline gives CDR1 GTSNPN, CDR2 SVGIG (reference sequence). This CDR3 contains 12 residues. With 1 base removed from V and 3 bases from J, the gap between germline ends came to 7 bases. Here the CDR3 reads CAWSAGSYEQYF. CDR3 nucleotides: TGTGCCTGGAGTGCAGGGAGCTACGAGCAGTACTTC. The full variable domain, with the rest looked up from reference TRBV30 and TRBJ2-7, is SQTIHQWPATLVQPVGSPLSLECTVEGTSNPNLYWYRQAAGRGLQLLFYSVGIGQISSEVPQNLSASRPQDRQFILSSKKLLLSDSGFYLCAWSAGSYEQYFGPGTRLTVT.

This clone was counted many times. The CDR3 here is CASSPSWTSGRRDTQYF. In DNA, the CDR3 is TGCGCCAGCAGCCCCTCCTGGACTAGCGGGAGAAGGGATACGCAGTATTTT. This chain connects TRBV4-3 to TRBJ2-3; 13 nucleotides match TRBD2. The CDR3 length is 17 residues. CDR1 is LGHNA, CDR2 YSLEER, per germline. V was clipped by 4 bases and J by 6 bases; unmatched bases: 10.

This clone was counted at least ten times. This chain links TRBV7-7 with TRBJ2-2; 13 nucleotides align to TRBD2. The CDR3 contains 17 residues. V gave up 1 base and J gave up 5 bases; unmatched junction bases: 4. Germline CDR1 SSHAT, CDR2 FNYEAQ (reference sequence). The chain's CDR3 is CASSLGQGLAGTGELFF. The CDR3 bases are TGTGCCAGCAGCTTAGGTCAGGGACTAGCGGGAACCGGGGAGCTGTTTTTT.

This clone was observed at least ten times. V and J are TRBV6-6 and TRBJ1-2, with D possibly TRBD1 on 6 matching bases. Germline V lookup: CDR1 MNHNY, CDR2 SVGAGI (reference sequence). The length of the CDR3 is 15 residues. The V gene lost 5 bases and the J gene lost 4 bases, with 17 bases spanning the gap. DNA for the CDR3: TGTGCCAGCAGTCCCCGGACAGCGGCATTCTATGGCTACACCTTC. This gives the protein CASSPRTAAFYGYTF.

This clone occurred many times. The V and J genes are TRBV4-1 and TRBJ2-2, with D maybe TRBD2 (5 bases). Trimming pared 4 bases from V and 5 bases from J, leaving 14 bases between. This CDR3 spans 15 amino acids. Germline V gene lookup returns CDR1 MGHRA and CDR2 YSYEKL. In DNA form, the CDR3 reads TGCGCCAGCAGCCGTACTGGACTTAGTACCGGGGAGCTGTTTTTT. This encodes CASSRTGLSTGELFF.

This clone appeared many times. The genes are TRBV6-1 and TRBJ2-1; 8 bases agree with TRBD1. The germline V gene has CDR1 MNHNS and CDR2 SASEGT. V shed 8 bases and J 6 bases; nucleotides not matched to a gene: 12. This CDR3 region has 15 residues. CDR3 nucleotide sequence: TGTGCCAGCCGGACCGGGACAGGAGTGTTCAATGAGCAGTTCTTC. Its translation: CASRTGTGVFNEQFF.

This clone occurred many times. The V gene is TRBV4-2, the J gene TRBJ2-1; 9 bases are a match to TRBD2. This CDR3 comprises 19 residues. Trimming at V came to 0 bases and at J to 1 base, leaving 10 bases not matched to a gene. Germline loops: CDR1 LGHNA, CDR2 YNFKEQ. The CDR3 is CASSQDRLAEEGSYNEQFF. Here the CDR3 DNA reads TGTGCCAGCAGCCAAGATCGACTAGCGGAGGAGGGGTCCTACAATGAGCAGTTCTTC.

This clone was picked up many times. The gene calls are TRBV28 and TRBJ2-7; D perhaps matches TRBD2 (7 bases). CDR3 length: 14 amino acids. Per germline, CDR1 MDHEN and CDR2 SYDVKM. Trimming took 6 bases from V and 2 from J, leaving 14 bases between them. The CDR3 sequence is CASSPWRGPYEQYF. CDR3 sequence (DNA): TGTGCCAGCAGCCCCTGGCGGGGGCCCTACGAGCAGTACTTC.

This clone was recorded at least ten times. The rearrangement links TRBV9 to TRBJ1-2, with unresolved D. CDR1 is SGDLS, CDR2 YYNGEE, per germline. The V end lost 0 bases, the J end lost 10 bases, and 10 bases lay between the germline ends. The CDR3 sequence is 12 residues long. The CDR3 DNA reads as TGTGCCAGCAGCGTAGCTAAGGGTACCTACACCTTC. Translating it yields CASSVAKGTYTF. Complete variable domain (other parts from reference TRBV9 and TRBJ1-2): DSGVTQTPKHLITATGQRVTLRCSPRSGDLSVYWYQQSLDQGLQFLIQYYNGEERAKGNILERFSAQQFPDLHSELNLSSLELGDSALYFCASSVAKGTYTFGSGTRLTVV.

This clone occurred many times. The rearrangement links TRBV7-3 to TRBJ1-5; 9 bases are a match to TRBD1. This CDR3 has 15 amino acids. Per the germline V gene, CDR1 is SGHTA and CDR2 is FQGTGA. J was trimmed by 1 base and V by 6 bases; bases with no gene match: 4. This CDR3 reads CASSLGTGSNQPQHF. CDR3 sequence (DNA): TGTGCCAGCAGTCTCGGGACAGGGAGCAATCAGCCCCAGCATTTT.

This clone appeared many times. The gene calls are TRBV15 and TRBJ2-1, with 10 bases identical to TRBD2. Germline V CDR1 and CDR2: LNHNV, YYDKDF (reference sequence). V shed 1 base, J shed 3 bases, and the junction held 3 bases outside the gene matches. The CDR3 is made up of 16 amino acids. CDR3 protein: CATSRVGTSVYNEQFF. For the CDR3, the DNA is TGTGCCACCAGCAGAGTCGGGACTAGCGTCTACAATGAGCAGTTCTTC.

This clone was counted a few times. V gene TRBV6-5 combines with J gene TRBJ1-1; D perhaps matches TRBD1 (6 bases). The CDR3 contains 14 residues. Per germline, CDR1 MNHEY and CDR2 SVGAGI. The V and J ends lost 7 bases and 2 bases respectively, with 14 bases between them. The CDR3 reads CASTPGQFNTEAFF. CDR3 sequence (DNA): TGTGCCAGCACTCCAGGACAGTTTAACACTGAAGCTTTCTTT.

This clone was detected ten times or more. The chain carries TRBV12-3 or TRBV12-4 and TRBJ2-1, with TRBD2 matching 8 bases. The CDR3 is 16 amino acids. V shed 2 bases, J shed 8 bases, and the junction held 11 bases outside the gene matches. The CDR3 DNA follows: TGTGCCAGCAGTTTACTTCTACTAGCGGTGGGCGATGAGCAGTTCTTC. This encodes CASSLLLLAVGDEQFF.

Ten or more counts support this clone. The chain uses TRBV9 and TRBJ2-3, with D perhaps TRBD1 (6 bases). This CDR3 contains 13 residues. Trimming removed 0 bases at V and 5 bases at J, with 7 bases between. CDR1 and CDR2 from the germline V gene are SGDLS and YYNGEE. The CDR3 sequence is CASSVGTEDTQYF. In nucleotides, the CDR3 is TGTGCCAGCAGCGTAGGGACAGAAGATACGCAGTATTTT.